This T cell receptor (beta chain) stems from a study of T cell responses to AZD1222 COVID-19 vaccine. The study's findings and limits: Regions 160-218 and 743-854 held dominance among vaccine-associated CD4 TCRs, which spanned spike. After the peak T cell response, and only then, were repertoires sampled. Only a handful of AZD1222 recipients, roughly six in all, had baseline seropositivity.

As for this clone: Its antigen remains unknown.

TCRdb keeps only in-frame clones here, not all; method: immunoSEQ multiplex PCR. In the table there are over 65,000 clones, roughly 90% of which are singletons. Germline V CDR1 and CDR2: MNHNY, SVGAGI (reference sequence). J was trimmed by 3 bases and V by 5 bases; bases with no gene match: 4. The CDR3 totals 14 residues. V is TRBV6-6 and J is TRBJ1-2, with TRBD1 identical over 9 bases. The sample was peripheral blood, taken 28 days after the second AZD1222 dose. This TCR was recovered from an adult who received the AZD1222 COVID-19 vaccine. The CDR3 sequence: CASSTGQGHYGYTF. The CDR3 bases are TGTGCCAGCAGTACCGGACAGGGGCACTATGGCTACACCTTC.